The entry below describes one T cell receptor (beta chain). The clone's antigen remains unknown. The CDR3 runs 14 amino acids, cysteine and phenylalanine included. The DNA shown is the 42-base CDR3, in frame from base 1. CDR1 and CDR2 are read off the germline V gene as LGHNA and YNFKEQ. V lost 4 bases and J lost 5 bases; the stretch between them is 14 bases long. The cohort consisted of 600 or so healthy bone marrow donors. All cohort members were sampled while nominally healthy, although unrecorded immune exposures were likely present. The donor was CMV seronegative and was included in the group of about 400 seronegative cohort members. A peripheral blood sample was provided by each donor, and peripheral blood mononuclear cells were used for TCR beta sequencing. Genomic DNA extraction from the blood cell samples was performed with the Qiagen DNeasy Blood Extraction Kit. This sample stems from a study of cytomegalovirus exposure and HLA in healthy donors (dated by TCRdb to the late 2010s). Notes on the research overall: An earlier analysis of 587 of the donors reported 276 Gb of sequence data and 117 million unique TCR beta sequences obtained from about 170 million T cells. On average, roughly 200,000 unique TCR beta nucleotide sequences were sequenced per donor among a few hundred genotyped donors of the cohort, with roughly 20% of those sequences being non-productive. Typing coverage differed by locus: A, B, C, DRB1 and DQB1 were typed in roughly 620-640 donors, DQA1 in 500 to 550, DPA1 in around 580, and DPB1 in roughly 470. Rather than using new phenotypic data, the later analysis identified candidate immune exposures from TCR beta sequences and from how often those sequences occurred across donors. Donor age, sex, ethnicity and CMV serostatus were compiled together with the repertoire data. In an earlier analysis of 587 of the donors, high-throughput TCR beta sequencing was used to judge whether each TCR beta V gene segment behaved as functional or pseudogenic. Among the approximately 400 genotyped donors, approximately 81% belonged to the genetic ancestry cluster associated with self-reported Caucasian donors. Every repertoire in the discovery cohort had been generated on one and the same sequencing platform. In a later analysis, previously published TCR beta repertoires from 600 to 850 donors were re-analyzed and high-resolution HLA genotyping was added so that TCR occurrence patterns could be studied. The aim of the study was to test whether cataloging public T cell receptors could identify signatures of past pathogen exposure. HLA typing included class I and class II loci at four-digit resolution. Roughly 300 gigabases of sequencing data and approximately 92 million unique TCR sequences made up an early release that covered 500 to 650 HLA-typed donors. A separate validation cohort of roughly 120 different subjects was used in addition to the roughly 670-subject first cohort. The study combined high-throughput TCR immunosequencing, statistical association of individual TCRs with disease status, and machine learning to predict cytomegalovirus infection status. Because of strong linkage in the cohort, roughly 5 DR-DQ haplotypes were treated as single units for association and clustering. In a later genetic analysis, genome-wide SNP genotypes for about 65% of the roughly 700 donors were used, and that subset was treated as a discovery cohort. Using immunosequencing, the study profiled T cell repertoires from roughly 650 subjects and related those repertoires to cytomegalovirus serostatus.

General conclusions and limits of the study: The cohort was sequenced for TCR beta chains only, and without alpha or paired-chain data the features that could be detected were limited. Presence/absence analyses assumed roughly uniform sequencing depth across donors, an assumption that may not hold. Immune exposure information for the cohort was limited to CMV serostatus. Most CMV-associated TCR beta chains appeared to be HLA-restricted in a later analysis, and the HLA associations seemed to be driven largely by CMV exposure. In a later analysis, several top co-occurrence clusters were reported to appear linked to parvovirus B19, influenza, CMV and Epstein-Barr virus. The earlier analysis of some 560 of the donors excluded about 16 rarely observed V segments, including chromosome 9 orphons, because counts were too low. The sequencing pipeline was judged likely to have produced a cluster of highly shared sequence variants as a technical artifact. A further reported finding was that TCR beta sequences accurately predicted the HLA-A and HLA-B alleles for most subjects in the first cohort. Assigning TCR associations to individual alleles was difficult when HLA alleles, especially DR and DQ, strongly co-occurred. The classifier was reported to diagnose cytomegalovirus status with high specificity and sensitivity in both the original cohort and the validation cohort. Compared with equally common non-associated chains, HLA-associated TCR beta chains in a later analysis were more clonally expanded and had lower generation probabilities. In a later analysis, TCR association rates were found to vary across HLA loci, with the most associated TCRs seen for DRB1 alleles and the fewest for HLA-C alleles. While some public TCRs were present in many individuals, most TCR sequences turned up only very rarely across donors. Three of the identified cytomegalovirus-associated TCR beta chains were confirmed in vitro to be specific for cytomegalovirus antigens. In a later analysis, some 17,000 TCR beta sequences were associated with specific HLA alleles at a false discovery rate of 0.05. In a later genetic analysis, fewer N-insertions in productive TCRs were reported among donors in an Asian-associated ancestry cluster than the roughly 710-donor mean. Correlated functional status among segregating V segments might reflect linkage disequilibrium, but an unknown experimental factor could not be ruled out. The authors suggested that the approach could potentially be extended to other disease states and immunological phenotypes. In an earlier analysis of some 500 of the donors, most TCR beta V segments were observed in productive rearrangements about 90% or about 30% of the time, broadly matching IMGT annotations. Because HLA typing was unavailable for some donors at each locus, only the typed subset was used in association tests. V-gene and J-gene trimming of TCR beta chains was associated with a missense DCLRE1C variant in a later genetic analysis, and the association was replicated in an independent cohort. The study gave a list of some 150 TCR beta chains associated with cytomegalovirus. The 87-base-pair reads could not distinguish some IMGT-functional V segments, including TRBV6-2 and TRBV6-3, so those segments were excluded.

The library was built by means of the immunoSEQ multiplex PCR assay. The multiplex PCR relied on a mix of 60 forward primers for TCR Vbeta segments and 13 reverse primers for TCR Jbeta segments. A multiplex PCR assay on genomic DNA amplified the CDR3 region of rearranged TCR beta genes. Amplified TCR beta libraries were sequenced as 87-base-pair reads on the Illumina HiSeq System. The study's processing was this. A later analysis tallied around 80 million unique TCR beta chains across the 550 to 850 repertoires, and around 12 million of those chains were shared by two or more donors. A nearest-neighbor algorithm error-corrected the raw reads and collapsed the reads into unique sequences, merging closely related sequences to remove PCR and sequencing errors. V, D and J gene segments were assigned by aligning CDR3 sequences to IMGT reference sequences. For a sequence to be retained, a match of at least six nucleotides to both a V gene segment and a J gene segment was required. Rearrangements were called productive when the CDR3 lacked stop codons and stayed in frame with V and J; all others were non-productive. Following IMGT convention, CDR3 was defined as the stretch from the second conserved V-encoded cysteine up to the conserved J-encoded phenylalanine. The earlier analysis of some 600 of the donors excluded sequences that lacked an unambiguous match to a single V gene segment. In an earlier analysis of approximately 550 of the donors, V segments were called functional above 56.7% productive rearrangements and were called segregating when the between-donor standard deviation exceeded 5%. A statistical classification framework was built for diagnosing cytomegalovirus status from the catalog of TCR beta chain sequences. V and J gene assignment, in a later analysis, came from comparing TCR nucleotide sequences with IMGT/GENE-DB human TR gene sequences. In a later analysis, CDR3 sequences and most-parsimonious VDJ recombination scenarios were assigned using the TCRdist pipeline. In a later analysis, each TCR beta chain was defined by its CDR3 amino acid sequence together with its V-gene family, and reads without a unique V-gene family were excluded. To address suspected cross-contamination and a sequencing artifact, a later analysis removed under 600 highly shared, low-generation-probability nucleotide sequences. In a later analysis, a clonal expansion index for each public chain was calculated from normalized within-repertoire ranks of inferred template counts. In a later analysis, generation probabilities were computed using a VDJ recombination model fitted to out-of-frame rearrangements, and the results were checked against IGoR. A later analysis scored TCR-TCR, TCR-HLA and TCR-CMV co-occurrence with hypergeometric tests, applying a repertoire-size bias correction to TCR pairs. A later analysis estimated false discovery rates by permuting HLA or CMV assignments 20 times. A later analysis grouped co-occurring TCRs with DBSCAN, adding TCRdist sequence similarity when clustering within HLA-allele-positive subsets. For co-occurrence clustering, repertoires with fewer than 30,000 or more than 120,000 public chains were excluded, along with about five repertoires with anomalous nucleotide sharing. The table was pulled from immuneACCESS by TCRdb, which kept in-frame rearrangements only. Such tables lose some clones; where checked, under half of the loss comes from unresolved V genes, and the rest has no known cause. V and J calls and clone size follow that table, whereas D and trimming were derived from the DNA. Per the sample table, the count is 140,000 to 150,000 clones. The ten largest make up 1.5% to 2% of the sample.

This receptor was obtained from a woman aged 50 to 60 in good health and CMV-seronegative. Recombination joined TRBV4-2 with TRBJ2-5; possibly the D gene is TRBD2, per 6 matching bases. The sequenced sample consisted of PBMCs. The DNA reads TGTGCCAGCAGCCTGCCGGGAGCGCGGGAGACCCAGTACTTC. It codes for CASSLPGARETQYF.